This TCR beta chain was obtained from a study of PD-1 blockade in classical Hodgkin lymphoma. As for the study in general: Nivolumab was administered to patients intravenously at 3 mg/kg every 2 weeks. The study, taken as a whole, reports: Exclusion was applied to patients who started nivolumab under 1 year after ASCT. Significantly greater TCR diversity emerged by C4D1 in CD4+ cells but not CD8+ cells. When set against healthy donors, newly diagnosed patients were reported to show lower baseline TCR diversity.

This CDR3 is 14 amino acids long. Germline assignment: CDR1 LNHDA and CDR2 SQIVND (reference sequence). V lost 1 base, J lost 6 bases, and 9 bases lay in between. Sample time point: cycle 4 day 1 (C4D1), after five to seven weeks of nivolumab. Every single patient, without exception, relapsed after autologous stem cell transplantation, and brentuximab vedotin exposure varied. Magnetic depletion of non-target cells from thawed PBMCs yielded purified CD8+ T cells. TCRdb's table, derived via immunoSEQ multiplex PCR, lists solely in-frame clones and lacks some. Among fewer than 15,000 clones listed, around 86% were seen once. Concerning this clone: What it binds is not known.

The sequence derives from a human donor with classical Hodgkin lymphoma. The source was CD8+ T cells from blood, collected before the fourth cycle of nivolumab. The genes are TRBV19 and TRBJ2-2; D unresolved. CDR3 DNA: TGTGCCAGTAGTATAGCCCTAGGATCCGGGGAGCTGTTTTTT. It specifies CASSIALGSGELFF.